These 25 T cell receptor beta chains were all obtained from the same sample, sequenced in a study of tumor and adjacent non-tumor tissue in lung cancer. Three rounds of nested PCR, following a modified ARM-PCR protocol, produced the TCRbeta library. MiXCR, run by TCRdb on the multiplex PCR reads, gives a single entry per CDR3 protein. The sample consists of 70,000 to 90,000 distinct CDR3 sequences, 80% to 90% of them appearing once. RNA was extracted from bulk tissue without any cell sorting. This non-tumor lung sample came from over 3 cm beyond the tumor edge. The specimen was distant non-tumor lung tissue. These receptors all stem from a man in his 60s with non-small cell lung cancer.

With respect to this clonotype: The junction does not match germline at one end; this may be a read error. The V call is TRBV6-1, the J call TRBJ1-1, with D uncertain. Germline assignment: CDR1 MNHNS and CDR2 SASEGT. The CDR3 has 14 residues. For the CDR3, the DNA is TGTGCCAGCAGTGAAGACAAGGGTGACACTGGAGCTTTCTTT. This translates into CASSEDKGDTGAFF.

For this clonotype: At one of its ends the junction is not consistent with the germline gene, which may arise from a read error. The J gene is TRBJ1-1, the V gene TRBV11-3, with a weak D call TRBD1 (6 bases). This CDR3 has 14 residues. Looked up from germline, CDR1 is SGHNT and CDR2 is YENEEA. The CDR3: CHSNTQGRNTVAFF. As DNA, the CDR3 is TGTCACAGCAACACACAGGGACGAAACACTGTAGCTTTCTTT.

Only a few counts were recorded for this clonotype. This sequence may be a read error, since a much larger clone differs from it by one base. This chain's CDR3 is CSAMDSGGGETQYF. The DNA of the CDR3 is TGCAGTGCTATGGATAGCGGGGGGGGAGAGACCCAGTACTTC. The V gene is TRBV20-1, the J gene TRBJ2-5, with TRBD2 matching 11 bases. The CDR3 runs to 14 residues. Trimming at V came to 4 bases and at J to 4 bases, leaving 5 bases not matched to a gene. Looked up from germline, CDR1 is DFQATT and CDR2 is SNEGSKA (reference sequence).

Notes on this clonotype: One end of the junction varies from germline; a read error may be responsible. The CDR3 loop reads CSVQDRLNENLFF. The CDR3 nucleotides read TGCAGCGTCCAGGACAGACTTAATGAAAATCTGTTTTTT. The chain combines TRBV29-1 with TRBJ1-4; a weak D match, TRBD1 (6 bases). CDR3 length: 13 residues. Germline V CDR1 and CDR2: SQVTM, ANQGSEA.

The DNA of the CDR3 is TGTGCCAGCAGTCCTGTCTGGGGGGCCAACGTCCTGACTTTC. It translates to CASSPVWGANVLTF. This chain uses TRBV11-2 with TRBJ2-6; D is undetermined. Deletions cut 6 bases from V and 4 bases from J, with 10 bases between. The CDR3 is 14 residues long. Germline CDR1 SGHAT, CDR2 FQNNGV. Looking up the rest from reference TRBV11-2 and TRBJ2-6 gives the full variable domain: EAGVAQSPRYKIIEKRQSVAFWCNPISGHATLYWYQQILGQGPKLLIQFQNNGVVDDSQLPKDRFSAERLKGVDSTLKIQPAKLEDSAVYLCASSPVWGANVLTFGAGSRLTVL.

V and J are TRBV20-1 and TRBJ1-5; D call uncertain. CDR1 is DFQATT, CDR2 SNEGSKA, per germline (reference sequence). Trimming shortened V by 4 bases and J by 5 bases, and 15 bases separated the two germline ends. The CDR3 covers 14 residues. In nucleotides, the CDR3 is TGCAGTGCTAAGACTGCAGAGGTTGATCAGCCCCAGCATTTT. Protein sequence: CSAKTAEVDQPQHF.

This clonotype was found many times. For the CDR3, the DNA is TGTGCCAGCAGCTTCGACAGTCAGAGCAATCAGCCCCAGCATTTT. This gives the protein CASSFDSQSNQPQHF. The chain carries TRBV7-8 and TRBJ1-5; a weak D match, TRBD1 (5 bases). CDR3 length: 15 residues. V lost 3 bases to trimming and J lost 1 base, with 10 bases between them. Germline V CDR1 and CDR2: SGHVS, FQNEAQ.

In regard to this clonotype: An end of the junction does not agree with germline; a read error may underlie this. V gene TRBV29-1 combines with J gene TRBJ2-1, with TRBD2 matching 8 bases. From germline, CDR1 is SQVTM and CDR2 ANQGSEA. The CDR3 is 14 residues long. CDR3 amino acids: CGVPELADLREQFF. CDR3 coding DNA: TGCGGCGTCCCGGAACTAGCGGACCTCCGGGAGCAGTTCTTC.

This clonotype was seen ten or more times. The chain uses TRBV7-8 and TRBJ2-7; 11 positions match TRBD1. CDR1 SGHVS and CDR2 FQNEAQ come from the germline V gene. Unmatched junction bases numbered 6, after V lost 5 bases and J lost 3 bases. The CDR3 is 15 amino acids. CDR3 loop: CASSGGGTGGYEQYF. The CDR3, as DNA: TGTGCCAGCAGCGGAGGGGGGACAGGGGGCTACGAGCAGTACTTC.

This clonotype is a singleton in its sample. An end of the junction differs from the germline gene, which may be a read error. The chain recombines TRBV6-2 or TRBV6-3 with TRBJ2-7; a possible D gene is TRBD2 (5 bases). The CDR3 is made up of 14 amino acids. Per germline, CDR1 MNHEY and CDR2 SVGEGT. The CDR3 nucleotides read TGTGCCAGCAGTTCCCCACTAGTGTCATACGACCAGTACTTC. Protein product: CASSSPLVSYDQYF.

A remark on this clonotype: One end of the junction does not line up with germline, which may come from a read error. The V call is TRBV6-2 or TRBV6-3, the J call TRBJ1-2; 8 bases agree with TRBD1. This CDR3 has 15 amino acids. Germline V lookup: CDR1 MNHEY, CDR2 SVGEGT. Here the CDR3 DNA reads TGTGTCAGTAGTTACTCCGGACAGGGCTACTATGACTACACCTTC. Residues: CVSSYSGQGYYDYTF.

The DNA of the CDR3 is TGCAGTGCTCCGAGGTGGTGGGTGAGCACCGGGGAGCTGTTTTTT. Translated: CSAPRWWVSTGELFF. This chain connects TRBV20-1 to TRBJ2-2; the D is unclear. The CDR3 covers 15 residues. The germline V and J ends were trimmed by 5 bases and 4 bases, with 17 bases remaining between them. Germline CDR1 DFQATT, CDR2 SNEGSKA (reference sequence).

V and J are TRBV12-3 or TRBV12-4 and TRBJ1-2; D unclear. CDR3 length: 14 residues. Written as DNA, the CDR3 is TGTTCCGGCAGTTTAAGGAGGGCCGGCTATGGCTACACCTTC. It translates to CSGSLRRAGYGYTF.

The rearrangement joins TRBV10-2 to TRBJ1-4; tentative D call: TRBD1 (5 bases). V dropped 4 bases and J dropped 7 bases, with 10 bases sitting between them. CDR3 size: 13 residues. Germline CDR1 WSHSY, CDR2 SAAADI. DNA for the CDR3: TGCGCCAGCAGTGGCGGGGCCGGTGAAAAACTGTTTTTT. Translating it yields CASSGGAGEKLFF.

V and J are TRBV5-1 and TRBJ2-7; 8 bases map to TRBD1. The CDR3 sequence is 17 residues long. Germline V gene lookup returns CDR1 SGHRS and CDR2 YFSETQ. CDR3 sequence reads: CTISPWGDRPYSYEQYF. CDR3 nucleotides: TGCACCATCAGCCCTTGGGGGGACAGGCCCTATTCCTACGAGCAGTACTTC.

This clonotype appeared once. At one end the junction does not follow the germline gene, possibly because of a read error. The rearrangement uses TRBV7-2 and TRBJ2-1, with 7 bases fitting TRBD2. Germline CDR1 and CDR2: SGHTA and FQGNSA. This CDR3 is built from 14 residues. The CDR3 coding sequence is TGTACCAGCAGCTTCTCGCGGGAGCGGAATGGGCAGTTCTTC. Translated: CTSSFSRERNGQFF.

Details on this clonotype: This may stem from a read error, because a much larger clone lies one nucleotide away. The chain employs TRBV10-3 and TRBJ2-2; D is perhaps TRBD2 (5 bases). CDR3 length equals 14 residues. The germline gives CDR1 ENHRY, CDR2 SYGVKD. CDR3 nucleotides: TGTGCCATCACTGAGGGAGTGAACACCGGGGAGCTGTTATTT. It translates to CAITEGVNTGELLF.

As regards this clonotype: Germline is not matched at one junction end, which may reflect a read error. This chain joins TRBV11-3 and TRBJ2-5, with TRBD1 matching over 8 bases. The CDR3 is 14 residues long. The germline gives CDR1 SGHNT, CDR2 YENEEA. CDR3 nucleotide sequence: TGTTCCAGAAGCAAAACGGACAGGGAAGAGACCCAGTACTTC. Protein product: CSRSKTDREETQYF.

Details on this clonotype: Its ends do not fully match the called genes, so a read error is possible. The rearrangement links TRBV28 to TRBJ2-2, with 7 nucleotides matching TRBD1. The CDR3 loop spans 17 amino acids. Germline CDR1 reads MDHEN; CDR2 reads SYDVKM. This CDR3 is CAISSNRGREATGELFF. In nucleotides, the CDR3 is TGTGCCATCAGTTCTAACAGGGGAAGAGAGGCCACCGGGGAGTTGTTTTTT.

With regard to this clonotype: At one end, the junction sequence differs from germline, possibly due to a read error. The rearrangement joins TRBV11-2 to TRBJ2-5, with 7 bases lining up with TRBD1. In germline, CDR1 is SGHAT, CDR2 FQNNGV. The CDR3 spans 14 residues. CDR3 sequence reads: CACNSGQVQETQYF. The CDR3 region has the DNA TGTGCCTGTAACTCTGGACAGGTCCAAGAGACCCAGTATTTC. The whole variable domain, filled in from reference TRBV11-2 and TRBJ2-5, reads EAGVAQSPRYKIIEKRQSVAFWCNPISGHATLYWYQQILGQGPKLLIQFQNNGVVDDSQLPKDRFSAERLKGVDSTLKIQPAKLEDSAVYLCACNSGQVQETQYFGPGTRLLVL.

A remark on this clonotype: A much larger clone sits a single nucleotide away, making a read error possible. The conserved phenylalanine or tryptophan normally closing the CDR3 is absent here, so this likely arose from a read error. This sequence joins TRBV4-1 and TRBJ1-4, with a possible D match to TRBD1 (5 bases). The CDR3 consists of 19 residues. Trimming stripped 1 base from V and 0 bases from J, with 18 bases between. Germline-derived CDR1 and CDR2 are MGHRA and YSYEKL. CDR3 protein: CASSQGASRGAATNEKLFV. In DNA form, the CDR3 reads TGCGCCAGCAGCCAAGGGGCCTCCCGGGGCGCTGCAACTAATGAAAAACTGTTTGTT.

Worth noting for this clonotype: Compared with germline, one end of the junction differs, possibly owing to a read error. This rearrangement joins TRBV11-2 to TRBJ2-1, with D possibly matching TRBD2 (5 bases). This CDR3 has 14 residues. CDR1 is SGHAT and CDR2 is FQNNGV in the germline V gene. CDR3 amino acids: CASSRVGGCNEQLF. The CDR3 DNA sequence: TGTGCCAGCAGCCGGGTAGGAGGCTGCAATGAGCAGCTCTTC.

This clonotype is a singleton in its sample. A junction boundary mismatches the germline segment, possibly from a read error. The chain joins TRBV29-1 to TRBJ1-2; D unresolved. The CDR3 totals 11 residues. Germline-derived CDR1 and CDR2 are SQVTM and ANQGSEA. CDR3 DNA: TGCGGCGTTGAAGCGGGGTACGGCTACACATTC. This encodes CGVEAGYGYTF.

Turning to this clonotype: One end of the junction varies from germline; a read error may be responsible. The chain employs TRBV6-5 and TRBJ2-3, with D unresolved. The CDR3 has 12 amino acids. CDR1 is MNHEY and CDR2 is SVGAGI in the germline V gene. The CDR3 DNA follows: TGTGCCAGCAGTGCAGGCACAAATACGCAGAATTTT. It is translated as CASSAGTNTQNF.

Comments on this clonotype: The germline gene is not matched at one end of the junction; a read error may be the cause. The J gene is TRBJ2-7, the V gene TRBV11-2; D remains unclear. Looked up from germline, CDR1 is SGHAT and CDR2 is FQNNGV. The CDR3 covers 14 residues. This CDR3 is CASGLRQSSYEQYF. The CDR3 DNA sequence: TGTGCCAGCGGCTTACGTCAGAGCTCCTACGAGCAGTACTTC. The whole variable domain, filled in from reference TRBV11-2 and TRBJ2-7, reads EAGVAQSPRYKIIEKRQSVAFWCNPISGHATLYWYQQILGQGPKLLIQFQNNGVVDDSQLPKDRFSAERLKGVDSTLKIQPAKLEDSAVYLCASGLRQSSYEQYFGPGTRLTVT.